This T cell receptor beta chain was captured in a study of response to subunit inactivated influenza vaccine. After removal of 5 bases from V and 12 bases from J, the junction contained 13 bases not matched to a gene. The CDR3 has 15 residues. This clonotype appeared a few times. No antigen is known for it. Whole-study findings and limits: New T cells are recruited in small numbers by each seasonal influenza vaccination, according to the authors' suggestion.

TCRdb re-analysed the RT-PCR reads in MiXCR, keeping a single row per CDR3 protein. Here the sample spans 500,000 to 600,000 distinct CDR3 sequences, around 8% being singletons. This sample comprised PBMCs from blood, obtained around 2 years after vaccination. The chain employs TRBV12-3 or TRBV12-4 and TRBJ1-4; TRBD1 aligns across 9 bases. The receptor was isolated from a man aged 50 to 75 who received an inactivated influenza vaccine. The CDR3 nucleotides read TGTGCCAGCAGTCACGCCGGGACAGGGTATAGAGAACTGTTTTTT. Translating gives CASSHAGTGYRELFF.